The clone carrying this T cell receptor (beta chain) has a count of ten or more. Unique molecular identifiers were incorporated during preparation of the TCRbeta library. A single record per CDR3 protein comes from TCRdb applying MiXCR to the PCR reads. The sample contains around 680,000 distinct CDR3 sequences, roughly 15% of which appear only once. This entry is derived from a study of T-cell reconstitution after alpha-beta-depleted transplantation in children. V lost 0 bases and J lost 4, with 15 bases in between. Germline V CDR1 and CDR2: DFQATT, SNEGSKA (reference sequence). CDR3 length: 16 amino acids.

The chain couples TRBV20-1 to TRBJ2-2; D may correspond to TRBD1 or TRBD2 (7 bases each). The sequencing here drew on PBMCs from the stem cell graft donor, taken from the stem cell graft. This TCR derives from a human donor who donated a stem cell graft to a child with acute myeloid leukemia. CDR3 nucleotides: TGCAGTGCTAGAGAGATCGACAGGGAGGGCACCGGGGAGCTGTTTTTT. This codes for CSAREIDREGTGELFF.